The 19 T cell receptor beta chains below all came from one sample that was sequenced in a study of CD8 T cells in Susac syndrome. Random hexamers were used to reverse transcribe roughly 0.45 to 1 ug of RNA. TCRdb itself ran the immunoSEQ multiplex PCR reads through MiXCR, one entry per CDR3 protein. This repertoire shows about 210,000 distinct CDR3 sequences, around 95% found once; its top ten account for 0.095%. Source material: CD4+ T cells from PBMCs. The receptors shown here come from a human donor with multiple sclerosis.

V and J are TRBV11-2 and TRBJ2-1, with D perhaps TRBD1 (5 bases). Between the trimmed V and J ends, which lost 11 bases and 9 bases, there was a span of 14 bases. CDR3 length: 11 amino acids. Germline assignment: CDR1 SGHAT and CDR2 FQNNGV. The CDR3 sequence: CAGLRGTEQFF. CDR3 sequence (DNA): TGTGCCGGGTTAAGGGGCACTGAGCAGTTCTTC.

The chain employs TRBV20-1 and TRBJ2-1, with 8 positions matching TRBD2. CDR1 is DFQATT, CDR2 SNEGSKA, per germline (reference sequence). With 3 bases clipped from V and 5 bases from J, the junction kept 6 bases outside the gene matches. This CDR3 contains 14 residues. CDR3 protein: CSASYTGGHNEQFF. The CDR3 DNA reads TGCAGTGCTAGTTACACGGGGGGGCACAATGAGCAGTTCTTC.

The chain has TRBV5-6 and TRBJ1-2; a possible D gene is TRBD1 (6 bases). Looked up from germline, CDR1 is SGHDT and CDR2 is YYEEEE. CDR3 length: 12 residues. The V gene lost 9 bases and the J gene lost 0 bases, with 9 bases spanning the gap. The CDR3 here is CATAGANYGYTF. The CDR3 nucleotides are TGTGCCACGGCAGGGGCTAACTATGGCTACACCTTC.

The V and J genes are TRBV20-1 and TRBJ2-3, with 8 bases matching TRBD1. Germline V gene data show CDR1 as DFQATT and CDR2 as SNEGSKA (reference sequence). The CDR3 is made up of 15 amino acids. V shed 4 bases, J shed 2 bases, and the junction held 8 bases outside the gene matches. The DNA for the CDR3 is TGCAGTGCTAACCGGGACAGGTTATTCACAGATACGCAGTATTTT. It is translated as CSANRDRLFTDTQYF.

The chain couples TRBV13 to TRBJ1-6; no clear D gene. Per the germline V gene, CDR1 is PRHDT and CDR2 is FYEKMQ (reference sequence). The CDR3 runs 14 residues. Trimming took 5 bases from V and 9 from J, leaving 14 bases between them. The CDR3, as DNA: TGTGCCAGCAGCAGCCGGACGGGGAGTTCACCCCTCCACTTT. Translating gives CASSSRTGSSPLHF.

This clonotype was seen just once. This sequence joins TRBV23-1 and TRBJ2-5, with D perhaps matching TRBD2 (6 bases). Being an ORF, TRBV23-1 has a function that is uncertain. The CDR3 contains 16 residues. With 11 bases removed from V and 3 bases from J, the gap between germline ends came to 25 bases. In DNA, the CDR3 is TGCGCCGGGTTCAGGGTTCGGGCGGGGCCTAAAGAGACCCAGTACTTC. Its translation is CAGFRVRAGPKETQYF.

The J gene is TRBJ1-2, the V gene TRBV24-1; D is unresolved. V lost 3 bases to trimming and J lost 0 bases, with 1 base between them. Germline CDR1 KGHDR, CDR2 SFDVKD. The CDR3 sequence is 12 residues long. Here the CDR3 reads CATSDTNYGYTF. The DNA of the CDR3 is TGTGCCACCAGTGATACTAACTATGGCTACACCTTC.

The CDR3 DNA sequence: TGTGCCAGCAGCCAAGGATGGCGGATCGGGGAGCTGTTTTTT. This sequence encodes CASSQGWRIGELFF. The chain joins TRBV3-1 to TRBJ2-2, with D hard to call. CDR1 LGHDT and CDR2 YNNKEL come from the germline V gene (reference sequence). Trimming removed 1 base from V and 7 bases from J, with 10 bases in between. The CDR3 consists of 14 residues.

The rearrangement links TRBV2 to TRBJ2-1; 9 nucleotides align to TRBD2. Germline CDR1 and CDR2: SNHLY and FYNNEI. The CDR3 loop spans 14 amino acids. The J segment lost 3 bases and the V segment lost 7 bases, leaving 4 bases of the junction unmatched. The chain's CDR3 is CASIAGVYYNEQFF. The CDR3 DNA is TGTGCCAGCATAGCGGGAGTTTACTACAATGAGCAGTTCTTC.

The chain uses TRBV3-1 and TRBJ2-1; D not certain. Trimming took 0 bases from V and 7 from J, leaving 7 bases between them. Germline CDR1 reads LGHDT; CDR2 reads YNNKEL (reference sequence). This CDR3 region has 13 residues. Written as DNA, the CDR3 is TGTGCCAGCAGCCAAGACAGGCATAATGAGCAGTTCTTC. Translation gives CASSQDRHNEQFF.

V usage is TRBV9 and J usage is TRBJ2-2; D unresolved. The germline V and J ends were trimmed by 5 bases and 4 bases, with 12 bases remaining between them. The CDR3 extends over 14 amino acids. The germline CDR1 and CDR2 sequences are SGDLS and YYNGEE. The CDR3 region has the DNA TGTGCCAGCAGTCGGATTGAACTCACCGGGGAGCTGTTTTTT. Translation gives CASSRIELTGELFF.

The chain carries TRBV20-1 and TRBJ1-5; D is possibly TRBD1 (6 bases). The ends were cut back, 6 bases at V and 2 bases at J, with 11 bases in the middle. Per the germline V gene, CDR1 is DFQATT and CDR2 is SNEGSKA (reference sequence). This CDR3 region has 13 residues. The CDR3 spells CSATGFGNQPQHF. The CDR3 bases are TGCAGTGCGACAGGCTTCGGCAATCAGCCCCAGCATTTT.

DNA of the CDR3: TGTGCCAGCAGCCAATCCCCGGGACTGGAACCGACCAATGAGCAGTTCTTC. Translating it yields CASSQSPGLEPTNEQFF. The V and J genes are TRBV4-2 and TRBJ2-1, with D perhaps matching TRBD2 (6 bases). Germline V gives CDR1 LGHNA, CDR2 YNFKEQ. V dropped 2 bases and J dropped 6 bases, with 20 bases sitting between them. The CDR3 spans 17 residues.

The chain employs TRBV25-1 and TRBJ2-5; D not certain. This CDR3 has 11 residues. The V gene lost 3 bases and the J gene lost 5 bases, with 4 bases spanning the gap. The germline V gene encodes CDR1 MGHDK and CDR2 SYGVNS. CDR3: CASSEKETQYF. The CDR3 DNA reads TGTGCCAGCAGTGAGAAGGAGACCCAGTACTTC.

The genes are TRBV20-1 and TRBJ1-2; TRBD1 is a possible D gene (5 bases). This CDR3 has 13 residues. The germline V and J ends were trimmed by 7 bases and 1 base, with 13 bases remaining between them. The germline V gene has CDR1 DFQATT and CDR2 SNEGSKA (reference sequence). CDR3 sequence (DNA): TGCAGTGGTGCTACGGGGGGTAACTATGGCTACACCTTC. It codes for CSGATGGNYGYTF.

CDR3 loop: CASSTGESGSQYF. CDR3 coding DNA: TGCGCCAGCAGCACAGGGGAGTCGGGATCGCAGTATTTT. The chain couples TRBV5-1 to TRBJ2-3; 7 bases line up with TRBD1. From germline, CDR1 is SGHRS and CDR2 YFSETQ. CDR3 size: 13 residues. V shed 4 bases and J 10 bases; nucleotides not matched to a gene: 9.

The rearrangement uses TRBV7-9 and TRBJ2-3; D unresolved. Germline assignment: CDR1 SEHNR and CDR2 FQNEAQ (reference sequence). The V end was cut by 0 bases, the J end by 6 bases, with 13 bases between. This CDR3 region has 15 residues. The CDR3 sequence is CASSLALIKRDTQYF. As DNA, the CDR3 is TGTGCCAGCAGCTTAGCCCTTATTAAGAGGGATACGCAGTATTTT.

J is TRBJ1-1 and V is TRBV6-2 or TRBV6-3; TRBD1 matches at 7 bases. Looked up from germline, CDR1 is MNHEY and CDR2 is SVGEGT. Trimming at V came to 5 bases and at J to 4 bases, leaving 7 bases not matched to a gene. There are 14 residues in the CDR3. The DNA for the CDR3 is TGTGCCAGCAGTAATACAGGGGTGGCCACTGAAGCTTTCTTT. This codes for CASSNTGVATEAFF.

V usage is TRBV12-3 or TRBV12-4 and J usage is TRBJ1-1; D is uncertain. Trimming took off 3 bases at V and 0 bases at J, with 14 bases between the two ends. The CDR3 sequence is 16 residues long. The CDR3 nucleotides read TGTGCCAGCAGTTTTTGGGGAAGCGGAATGAACACTGAAGCTTTCTTT. This encodes CASSFWGSGMNTEAFF.